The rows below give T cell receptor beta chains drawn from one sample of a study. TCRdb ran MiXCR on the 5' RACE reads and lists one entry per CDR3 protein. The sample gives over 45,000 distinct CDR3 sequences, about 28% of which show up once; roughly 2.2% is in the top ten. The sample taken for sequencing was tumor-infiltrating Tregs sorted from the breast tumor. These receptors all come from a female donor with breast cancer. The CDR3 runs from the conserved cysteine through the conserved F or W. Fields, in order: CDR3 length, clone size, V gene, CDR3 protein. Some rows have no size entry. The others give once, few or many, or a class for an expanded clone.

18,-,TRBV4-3,CASSQDRGQGFRNSPLHF
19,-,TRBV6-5,CASSYGPVGGASSGNTIYF
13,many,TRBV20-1,CSATAGTPYGYTF
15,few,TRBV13,CASSLSRDGNTEAFF
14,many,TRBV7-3,CASSRDSNSYEQYF
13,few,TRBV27,CARPARLADTQYF
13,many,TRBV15,CAITGGTNEKLFF
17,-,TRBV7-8,CASSWSPGSSYNSPLHF
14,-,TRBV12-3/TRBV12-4,CASSWTSESYEQYF
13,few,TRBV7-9,CASSTGQGETQYF
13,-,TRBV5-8,CASSFAPGETQYF
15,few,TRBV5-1,CASSLEGSSYNEQFF
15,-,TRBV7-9,CTSSQGATTNEKLFF